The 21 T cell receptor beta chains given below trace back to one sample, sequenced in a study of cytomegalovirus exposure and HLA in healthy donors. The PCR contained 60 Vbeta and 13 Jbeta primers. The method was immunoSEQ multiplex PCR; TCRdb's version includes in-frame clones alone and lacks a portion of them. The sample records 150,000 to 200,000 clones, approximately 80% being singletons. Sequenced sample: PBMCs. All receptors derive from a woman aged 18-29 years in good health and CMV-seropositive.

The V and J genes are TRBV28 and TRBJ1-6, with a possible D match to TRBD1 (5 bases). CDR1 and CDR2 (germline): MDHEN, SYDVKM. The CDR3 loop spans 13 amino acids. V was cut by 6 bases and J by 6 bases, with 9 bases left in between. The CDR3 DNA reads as TGTGCCAGCAGGTTGACAGCTAATTCACCCCTCCACTTT. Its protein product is CASRLTANSPLHF.

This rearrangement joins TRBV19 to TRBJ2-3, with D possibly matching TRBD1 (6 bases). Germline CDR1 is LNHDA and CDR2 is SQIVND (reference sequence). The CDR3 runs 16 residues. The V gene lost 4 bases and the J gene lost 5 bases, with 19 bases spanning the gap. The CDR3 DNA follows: TGTGCCAGTAGTACCCTCGGGACATCCCCGGGAGATACGCAGTATTTT. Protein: CASSTLGTSPGDTQYF.

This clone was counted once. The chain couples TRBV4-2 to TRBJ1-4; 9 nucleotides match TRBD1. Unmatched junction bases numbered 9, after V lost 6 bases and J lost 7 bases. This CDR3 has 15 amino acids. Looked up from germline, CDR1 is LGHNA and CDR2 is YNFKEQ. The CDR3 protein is CASSLTGTGSEKLFF. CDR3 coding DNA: TGTGCCAGCAGTCTTACCGGGACAGGGAGTGAAAAACTGTTTTTT.

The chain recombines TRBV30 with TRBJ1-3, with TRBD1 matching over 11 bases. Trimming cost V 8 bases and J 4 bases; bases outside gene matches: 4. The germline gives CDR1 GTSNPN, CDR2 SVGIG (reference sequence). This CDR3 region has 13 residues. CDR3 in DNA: TGTGCCGGACAGGGGGCAGGAGGAAACACCATATATTTT. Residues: CAGQGAGGNTIYF.

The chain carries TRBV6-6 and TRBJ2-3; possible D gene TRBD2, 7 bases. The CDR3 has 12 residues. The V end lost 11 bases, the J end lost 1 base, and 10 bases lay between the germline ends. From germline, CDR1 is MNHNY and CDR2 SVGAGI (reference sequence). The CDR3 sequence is CAGGGGTDTQYF. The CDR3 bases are TGTGCCGGCGGGGGCGGCACAGATACGCAGTATTTT.

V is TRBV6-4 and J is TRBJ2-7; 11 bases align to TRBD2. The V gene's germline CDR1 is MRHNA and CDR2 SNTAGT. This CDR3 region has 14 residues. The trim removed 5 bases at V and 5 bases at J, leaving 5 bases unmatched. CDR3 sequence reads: CASSRLAGRHEQYV. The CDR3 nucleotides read TGTGCCAGCAGTCGACTAGCGGGGAGGCACGAGCAGTACGTC.

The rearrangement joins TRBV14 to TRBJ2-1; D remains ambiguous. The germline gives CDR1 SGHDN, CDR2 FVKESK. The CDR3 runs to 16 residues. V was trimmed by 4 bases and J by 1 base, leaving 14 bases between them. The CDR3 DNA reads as TGTGCCAGCAGCCTAGCCGTGTCGAGTTCCTACAATGAGCAGTTCTTC. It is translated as CASSLAVSSSYNEQFF.

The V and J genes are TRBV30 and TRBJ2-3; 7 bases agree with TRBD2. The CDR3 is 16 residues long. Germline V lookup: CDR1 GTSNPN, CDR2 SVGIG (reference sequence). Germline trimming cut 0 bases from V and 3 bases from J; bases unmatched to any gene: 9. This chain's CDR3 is CAWSVLLGGRTDTQYF. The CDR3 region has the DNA TGTGCCTGGAGTGTACTTTTGGGGGGGAGGACAGATACGCAGTATTTT.

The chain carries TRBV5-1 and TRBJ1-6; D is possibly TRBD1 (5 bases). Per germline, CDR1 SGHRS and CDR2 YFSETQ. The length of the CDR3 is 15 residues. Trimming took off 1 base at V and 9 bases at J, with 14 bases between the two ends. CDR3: CASSLTVTGSSPLHF. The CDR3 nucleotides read TGCGCCAGCAGCTTGACGGTAACAGGAAGTTCACCCCTCCACTTT. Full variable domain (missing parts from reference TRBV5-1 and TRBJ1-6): KAGVTQTPRYLIKTRGQQVTLSCSPISGHRSVSWYQQTPGQGLQFLFEYFSETQRNKGNFPGRFSGRQFSNSRSEMNVSTLELGDSALYLCASSLTVTGSSPLHFGNGTRLTVT.

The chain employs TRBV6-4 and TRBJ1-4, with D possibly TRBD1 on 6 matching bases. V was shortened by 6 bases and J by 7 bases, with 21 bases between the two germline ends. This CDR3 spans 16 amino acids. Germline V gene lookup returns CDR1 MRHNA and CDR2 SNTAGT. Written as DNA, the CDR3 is TGTGCCAGCAGATCTTGGCGGGGGGGGCTGGGTGAAAAACTGTTTTTT. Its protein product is CASRSWRGGLGEKLFF.

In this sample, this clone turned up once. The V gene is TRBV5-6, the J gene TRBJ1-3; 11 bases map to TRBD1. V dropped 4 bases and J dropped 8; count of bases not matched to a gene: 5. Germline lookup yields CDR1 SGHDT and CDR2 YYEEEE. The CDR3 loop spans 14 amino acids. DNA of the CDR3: TGTGCCAGCAGCCCGGGACAGGGGGGGTACACCATATATTTT. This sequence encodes CASSPGQGGYTIYF.

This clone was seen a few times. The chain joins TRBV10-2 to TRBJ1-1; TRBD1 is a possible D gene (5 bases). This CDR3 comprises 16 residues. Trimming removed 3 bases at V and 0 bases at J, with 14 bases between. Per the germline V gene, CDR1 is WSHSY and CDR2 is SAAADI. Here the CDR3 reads CASSDNRIGLNTEAFF. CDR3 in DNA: TGCGCCAGCAGTGATAACAGGATCGGTCTGAACACTGAAGCTTTCTTT.

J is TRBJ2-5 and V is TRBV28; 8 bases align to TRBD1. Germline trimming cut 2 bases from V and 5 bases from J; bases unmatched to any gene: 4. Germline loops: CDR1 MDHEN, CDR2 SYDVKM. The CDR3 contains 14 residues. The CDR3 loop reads CASSLSQGAETQYF. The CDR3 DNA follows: TGTGCCAGCAGTTTAAGTCAGGGGGCGGAGACCCAGTACTTC.

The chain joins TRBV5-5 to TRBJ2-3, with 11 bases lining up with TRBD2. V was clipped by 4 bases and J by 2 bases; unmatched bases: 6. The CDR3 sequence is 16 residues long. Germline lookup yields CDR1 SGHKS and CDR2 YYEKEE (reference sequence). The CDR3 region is CASSLLAGGHTDTQYF. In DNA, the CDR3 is TGTGCCAGCAGCCTCTTAGCGGGGGGGCACACAGATACGCAGTATTTT.

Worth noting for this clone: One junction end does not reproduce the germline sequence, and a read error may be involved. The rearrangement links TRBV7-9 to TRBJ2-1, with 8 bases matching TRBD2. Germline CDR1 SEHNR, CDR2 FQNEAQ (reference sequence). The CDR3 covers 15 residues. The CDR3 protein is CSSTKLAVGSNEQFF. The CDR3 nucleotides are TGTTCCAGCACCAAACTAGCGGTTGGATCGAATGAGCAGTTCTTC.

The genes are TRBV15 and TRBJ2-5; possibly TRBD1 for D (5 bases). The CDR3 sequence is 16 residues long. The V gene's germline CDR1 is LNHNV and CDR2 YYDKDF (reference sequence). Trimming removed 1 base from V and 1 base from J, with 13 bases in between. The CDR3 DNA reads TGTGCCACCAGCAGAGGACGCGGTAGGGGCCAAGAGACCCAGTACTTC. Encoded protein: CATSRGRGRGQETQYF. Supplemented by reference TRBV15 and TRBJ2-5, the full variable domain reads DAMVIQNPRYQVTQFGKPVTLSCSQTLNHNVMYWYQQKSSQAPKLLFHYYDKDFNNEADTPDNFQSRRPNTSFCFLDIRSPGLGDTAMYLCATSRGRGRGQETQYFGPGTRLLVL.

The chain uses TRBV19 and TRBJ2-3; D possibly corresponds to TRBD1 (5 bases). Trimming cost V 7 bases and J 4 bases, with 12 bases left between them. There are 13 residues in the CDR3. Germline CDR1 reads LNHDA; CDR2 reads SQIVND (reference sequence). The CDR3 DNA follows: TGTGCCAGTACCCAGGGAAGGGCAGATACGCAGTATTTT. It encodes CASTQGRADTQYF.

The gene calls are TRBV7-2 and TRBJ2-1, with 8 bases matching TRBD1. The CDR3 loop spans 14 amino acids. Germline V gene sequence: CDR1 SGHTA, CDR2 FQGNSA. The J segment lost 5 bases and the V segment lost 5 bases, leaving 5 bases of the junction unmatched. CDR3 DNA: TGTGCCAGCAGCCTCGGACAGGGAGACAATGAGCAGTTCTTC. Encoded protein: CASSLGQGDNEQFF.

The chain's CDR3 is CASSYQGAVQPQHF. In DNA form, the CDR3 reads TGTGCCAGCAGTTATCAGGGGGCGGTCCAGCCCCAGCATTTT. The chain employs TRBV6-5 and TRBJ1-5; 8 bases are shared with TRBD1. Trimming took 3 bases from V and 7 from J; bases not matched to a gene: 5. The CDR3 is 14 amino acids. Germline V gene lookup returns CDR1 MNHEY and CDR2 SVGAGI.

The CDR3 region has the DNA TGTGCCAGCAGGCCTACTACAGGGGGTGGCAACGTCCTGACTTTC. Its translation: CASRPTTGGGNVLTF. The rearrangement links TRBV6-1 to TRBJ2-6; 8 bases map to TRBD1. Losses at the gene ends were 6 bases for V and 9 bases for J; bases not matched to a gene: 10. The CDR3 is 15 amino acids. Germline V gene sequence: CDR1 MNHNS, CDR2 SASEGT.

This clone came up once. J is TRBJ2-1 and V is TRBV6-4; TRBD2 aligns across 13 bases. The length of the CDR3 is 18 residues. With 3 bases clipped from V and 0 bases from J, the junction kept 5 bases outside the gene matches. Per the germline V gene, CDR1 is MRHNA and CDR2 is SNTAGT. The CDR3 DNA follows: TGTGCCAGCAGTGAACTTGGACTAGCGGGGGCCTCCTACAATGAGCAGTTCTTC. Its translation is CASSELGLAGASYNEQFF.